The next 25 T cell receptor beta chains were all read from a single sample in a study of cytomegalovirus exposure and HLA in healthy donors. Use of 60 Vbeta and 13 Jbeta primers characterized the PCR. Only in-frame clones appear in the TCRdb table, and some are missing; sequencing was by immunoSEQ multiplex PCR. The sample includes tens of thousands of clones, about four fifths of them seen just once. The specimen sequenced was PBMCs. The receptors were sampled from a woman aged 40-49 years in good health and CMV-seronegative.

This chain joins TRBV5-4 and TRBJ1-1, with no clear D. The CDR3 runs to 15 residues. V was trimmed by 2 bases and J by 0 bases, leaving 11 bases between them. CDR1 is SGHNT, CDR2 YYREEE, per germline (reference sequence). CDR3 bases: TGTGCCAGCAGCTTCGGCGGCGGATTGAACACTGAAGCTTTCTTT. Translating it yields CASSFGGGLNTEAFF.

The sample holds one count of this clone. The chain has TRBV7-9 and TRBJ2-1; TRBD2 matches 8 bases. V was clipped by 5 bases and J by 3 bases; unmatched bases: 9. The CDR3 spans 16 residues. Germline values: CDR1 SEHNR, CDR2 FQNEAQ (reference sequence). The CDR3: CASSLGGGTYYNEQFF. CDR3 coding DNA: TGTGCCAGCAGCCTCGGCGGGGGGACCTACTACAATGAGCAGTTCTTC. Drawing the rest from reference TRBV7-9 and TRBJ2-1, the complete variable domain is DTGVSQNPRHKITKRGQNVTFRCDPISEHNRLYWYRQTLGQGPEFLTYFQNEAQLEKSRLLSDRFSAERPKGSFSTLEIQRTEQGDSAMYLCASSLGGGTYYNEQFFGPGTRLTVL.

The chain recombines TRBV7-9 with TRBJ1-5; 8 bases align to TRBD1. From germline, CDR1 is SEHNR and CDR2 FQNEAQ (reference sequence). V dropped 5 bases and J dropped 0; count of bases not matched to a gene: 9. CDR3 size: 17 residues. The CDR3 sequence is CASSAGTGLDSNQPQHF. The CDR3 coding sequence is TGTGCCAGCAGCGCAGGGACAGGCTTAGATAGCAATCAGCCCCAGCATTTT.

This clone was detected a few times. V usage is TRBV2 and J usage is TRBJ1-4, with a possible D match to TRBD1 (5 bases). V was pared by 2 bases and J by 3 bases, with 10 bases between. The length of the CDR3 is 15 residues. Germline V gene lookup returns CDR1 SNHLY and CDR2 FYNNEI. The CDR3 spells CASSEWGGANEKLFF. In DNA form, the CDR3 reads TGTGCCAGCAGTGAATGGGGGGGAGCTAATGAAAAACTGTTTTTT.

V is TRBV30 and J is TRBJ2-4, with 7 bases lining up with TRBD1. Germline V gene data show CDR1 as GTSNPN and CDR2 as SVGIG (reference sequence). Unmatched junction bases numbered 9, after V lost 2 bases and J lost 5 bases. The CDR3 runs to 15 residues. The DNA for the CDR3 is TGTGCCTGGAGTATAGGCAGGACAGGCCAAAACATTCAGTACTTC. Encoded protein: CAWSIGRTGQNIQYF. Supplemented by reference TRBV30 and TRBJ2-4, the full variable domain reads SQTIHQWPATLVQPVGSPLSLECTVEGTSNPNLYWYRQAAGRGLQLLFYSVGIGQISSEVPQNLSASRPQDRQFILSSKKLLLSDSGFYLCAWSIGRTGQNIQYFGAGTRLSVL.

This clone was seen a handful of times. This sequence joins TRBV23-1 and TRBJ1-3, with D possibly TRBD1 on 6 matching bases. TRBV23-1 counts as an open reading frame of uncertain function. V was pared by 0 bases and J by 9 bases, with 12 bases between. This CDR3 is 14 amino acids long. This chain's CDR3 is CASSQSGARSTIYF. DNA for the CDR3: TGCGCCAGCAGTCAATCGGGGGCTAGAAGCACCATATATTTT.

The chain joins TRBV5-1 to TRBJ1-3; 7 bases are a match to TRBD1. Germline V lookup: CDR1 SGHRS, CDR2 YFSETQ. The V segment lost 0 bases and the J segment 0 bases; nucleotides outside the gene matches: 9. The CDR3 is 18 residues long. The CDR3 is CASSLAQGGLPSGNTIYF. The CDR3 region has the DNA TGCGCCAGCAGCTTGGCCCAGGGGGGTTTACCCTCTGGAAACACCATATATTTT.

The chain links TRBV4-1 to TRBJ1-1; a possible D gene is TRBD1 (5 bases). Germline lookup yields CDR1 MGHRA and CDR2 YSYEKL. V lost 1 base, J lost 4 bases, and 13 bases lay in between. The length of the CDR3 is 15 residues. CDR3 nucleotide sequence: TGCGCCAGCAGCCAAGGTGTAATTCAGGGCACTGAAGCTTTCTTT. Translating gives CASSQGVIQGTEAFF.

This clone was found a few times. The chain couples TRBV2 to TRBJ2-7; D is undetermined. Deletions cut 6 bases from V and 2 bases from J, with 14 bases between. The CDR3 is 14 residues long. Per germline, CDR1 SNHLY and CDR2 FYNNEI. CDR3 protein: CASRGIRSTYEQYF. CDR3 bases: TGTGCCAGCAGGGGCATAAGGTCCACCTACGAGCAGTACTTC. The variable domain in full, completed from reference TRBV2 and TRBJ2-7, reads EPEVTQTPSHQVTQMGQEVILRCVPISNHLYFYWYRQILGQKVEFLVSFYNNEISEKSEIFDDQFSVERPDGSNFTLKIRSTKLEDSAMYFCASRGIRSTYEQYFGPGTRLTVT.

The chain recombines TRBV6-1 with TRBJ1-4; 7 positions agree with TRBD1. With 10 bases clipped from V and 4 bases from J, the junction kept 6 bases outside the gene matches. Germline CDR1 and CDR2: MNHNS and SASEGT. This CDR3 has 13 amino acids. CDR3 in amino acids: CAINRGVNEKLFF. Here the CDR3 DNA reads TGTGCCATTAACAGGGGTGTTAATGAAAAACTGTTTTTT.

This clone was found a few times. The V gene is TRBV9, the J gene TRBJ1-5; perhaps TRBD1 as D (6 bases). The CDR3 totals 13 residues. In germline, CDR1 is SGDLS, CDR2 YYNGEE. The V and J ends lost 3 bases and 7 bases respectively, with 11 bases between them. The chain's CDR3 is CASSGTVGQPQHF. The CDR3 coding sequence is TGTGCCAGCAGCGGGACAGTCGGGCAGCCCCAGCATTTT.

The chain employs TRBV7-2 and TRBJ2-1; 9 positions agree with TRBD2. Germline V gene lookup returns CDR1 SGHTA and CDR2 FQGNSA. The CDR3 length is 14 residues. The V segment lost 5 bases and the J segment 6 bases; nucleotides outside the gene matches: 5. The CDR3 nucleotides are TGTGCCAGCAGCACCTTTAGCGGGGGCAATGAGCAGTTCTTC. This translates into CASSTFSGGNEQFF.

The J gene is TRBJ2-2, the V gene TRBV28, with a tentative D call TRBD1 (7 bases). CDR1 and CDR2 from the germline V gene are MDHEN and SYDVKM. V lost 6 bases and J 0 bases, leaving 14 bases between the germline ends. This CDR3 is built from 16 residues. The CDR3 loop reads CASSLGGTANTGELFF. The CDR3, as DNA: TGTGCCAGCAGCCTAGGCGGGACAGCGAACACCGGGGAGCTGTTTTTT.

This chain uses TRBV5-4 with TRBJ2-7, with TRBD2 as a possible D gene (5 bases). Germline V gene data show CDR1 as SGHNT and CDR2 as YYREEE (reference sequence). The length of the CDR3 is 15 residues. V lost 4 bases, J lost 3 bases, and 17 bases lay in between. CDR3: CASSPEVSAVYEQYF. In nucleotides, the CDR3 is TGTGCCAGCAGCCCGGAGGTTTCGGCAGTCTACGAGCAGTACTTC.

V usage is TRBV7-9 and J usage is TRBJ1-2; D gene unclear. V lost 3 bases to trimming and J lost 8 bases, with 13 bases between them. Germline CDR1 reads SEHNR; CDR2 reads FQNEAQ (reference sequence). This CDR3 contains 13 residues. DNA for the CDR3: TGTGCCAGCAGCTTGAGTATGGACTGGGGCTACACCTTC. This sequence encodes CASSLSMDWGYTF.

V is TRBV29-1 and J is TRBJ1-1; D uncertain. CDR1 is SQVTM and CDR2 is ANQGSEA in the germline V gene. The CDR3 length is 9 residues. V gave up 5 bases and J gave up 11 bases, with 9 bases separating them. The CDR3 nucleotides are TGCAGCGTTCCCGGAGAGGCTTTCTTT. Residues: CSVPGEAFF.

The chain combines TRBV5-1 with TRBJ2-7; D perhaps matches TRBD2 (5 bases). CDR1 SGHRS and CDR2 YFSETQ come from the germline V gene. V dropped 0 bases and J dropped 2 bases, with 12 bases sitting between them. The CDR3 covers 15 residues. The CDR3 sequence is CASSLDGSAAYEQYF. CDR3 bases: TGCGCCAGCAGCTTGGATGGATCAGCGGCCTACGAGCAGTACTTC. The full variable domain, in which reference TRBV5-1 and TRBJ2-7 provide the parts outside the CDR3, is KAGVTQTPRYLIKTRGQQVTLSCSPISGHRSVSWYQQTPGQGLQFLFEYFSETQRNKGNFPGRFSGRQFSNSRSEMNVSTLELGDSALYLCASSLDGSAAYEQYFGPGTRLTVT.

The chain has TRBV6-4 and TRBJ2-6, with D perhaps matching TRBD2 (6 bases). Trimming pared 4 bases from V and 0 bases from J, leaving 10 bases between. This CDR3 is built from 16 residues. Germline V gene sequence: CDR1 MRHNA, CDR2 SNTAGT. CDR3 protein: CASSASESSGANVLTF. The CDR3 bases are TGTGCCAGCAGTGCTAGCGAGTCCTCTGGGGCCAACGTCCTGACTTTC.

The V gene is TRBV18, the J gene TRBJ1-1, with TRBD1 matching 7 bases. Germline values: CDR1 KGHSH, CDR2 LQKENI. Unmatched junction bases numbered 3, after V lost 4 bases and J lost 1 base. The CDR3 contains 14 residues. The CDR3 protein is CASSLSGGNTEAFF. In DNA, the CDR3 is TGTGCCAGCTCACTATCAGGGGGGAACACTGAAGCTTTCTTT.

About this clone: At one end, the junction sequence differs from germline, possibly due to a read error. The V and J genes are TRBV15 and TRBJ1-1; D gene ambiguous. The CDR3 sequence is 13 residues long. The germline gives CDR1 LNHNV, CDR2 YYDKDF (reference sequence). The CDR3 DNA follows: TGTGCCACCAGCAGAGATGAGATCACTGAAGTTTTCTTT. It specifies CATSRDEITEVFF.

In this sample, this clone turned up a few times. This sequence joins TRBV5-4 and TRBJ2-1; a weak D match, TRBD1 (6 bases). Between the trimmed V and J ends, which lost 0 bases and 7 bases, there was a span of 11 bases. Looked up from germline, CDR1 is SGHNT and CDR2 is YYREEE (reference sequence). CDR3 size: 14 residues. The CDR3 DNA sequence: TGTGCCAGCAGCTTGGCAGGGGTTGGGAATGAGCAGTTCTTC. Its translation: CASSLAGVGNEQFF.

Points on this clone: The same CDR3 is also encoded by other DNA sequences in this sample. The chain links TRBV19 to TRBJ1-5, with a weak D call TRBD1 (5 bases). The CDR3 has 13 amino acids. Trimming took 6 bases from V and 4 from J, leaving 10 bases between them. Germline CDR1 LNHDA, CDR2 SQIVND (reference sequence). CDR3 coding DNA: TGTGCCAGTAGCGACAGACGAAATCAGCCCCAGCATTTT. As protein: CASSDRRNQPQHF.

This CDR3 is CAWAGAPYEQYF. Written as DNA, the CDR3 is TGTGCCTGGGCAGGGGCGCCCTACGAGCAGTACTTC. The gene calls are TRBV30 and TRBJ2-7; tentatively, D is TRBD1 (6 bases). Germline CDR1 and CDR2: GTSNPN and SVGIG (reference sequence). V lost 5 bases, J lost 2 bases, and 10 bases lay in between. The CDR3 is 12 amino acids. Full variable domain (missing parts from reference TRBV30 and TRBJ2-7): SQTIHQWPATLVQPVGSPLSLECTVEGTSNPNLYWYRQAAGRGLQLLFYSVGIGQISSEVPQNLSASRPQDRQFILSSKKLLLSDSGFYLCAWAGAPYEQYFGPGTRLTVT.

The chain combines TRBV30 with TRBJ1-6, with a tentative D call TRBD1 (6 bases). V was pared by 4 bases and J by 5 bases, with 15 bases between. Germline V gives CDR1 GTSNPN, CDR2 SVGIG (reference sequence). The CDR3 runs 15 residues. The DNA for the CDR3 is TGTGCCTGGACCCCAGGGGAGCTAGATAATTCACCCCTCCACTTT. Translated: CAWTPGELDNSPLHF. Based on the CDR3 plus reference TRBV30 and TRBJ1-6, the full variable domain is SQTIHQWPATLVQPVGSPLSLECTVEGTSNPNLYWYRQAAGRGLQLLFYSVGIGQISSEVPQNLSASRPQDRQFILSSKKLLLSDSGFYLCAWTPGELDNSPLHFGNGTRLTVT.

The chain carries TRBV18 and TRBJ1-1, with D uncertain. This CDR3 comprises 13 residues. Germline-derived CDR1 and CDR2 are KGHSH and LQKENI. The ends were cut back, 5 bases at V and 0 bases at J, with 7 bases in the middle. CDR3 loop: CASSEGLNTEAFF. The CDR3 coding sequence is TGTGCCAGCTCAGAGGGCCTGAACACTGAAGCTTTCTTT. The variable domain in full, completed from reference TRBV18 and TRBJ1-1, reads NAGVMQNPRHLVRRRGQEARLRCSPMKGHSHVYWYRQLPEEGLKFMVYLQKENIIDESGMPKERFSAEFPKEGPSILRIQQVVRGDSAAYFCASSEGLNTEAFFGQGTRLTVV.